The TCR beta chain described here comes from a study of metastatic and nonmetastatic thyroid tumors. Across the study: Repertoires were compared across blood and tumor or nodule tissue from malignant and benign thyroid patients.

Study results and caveats: TCR beta diversity was reportedly significantly higher in malignant thyroid tumors than benign nodules, in blood and tumor.

No treatment of any kind had been given to any patient before thyroid surgery. In the authors' methods: The study's classifier, a distant-metastasis tool for papillary thyroid cancer, was built using CDR3 differences across clinicopathological groups. TCRdb recomputed clones from the PCR reads via MiXCR. TCRdb's processing, not the authors' own work, is the source of the V and J calls. The table includes over 50,000 clones, 25% to 35% detected once. From germline, CDR1 is ENHRY and CDR2 SYGVKD. This CDR3 comprises 13 residues. V lost 3 bases to trimming and J lost 8 bases; unmatched junction nucleotides: 2. This clone was counted between two and nine times. Its antigen remains unidentified.

V and J are TRBV10-3 and TRBJ1-2; 11 nucleotides match TRBD1. The specimen was blood. This sequence originates from a female donor with papillary thyroid cancer or a benign thyroid nodule (not recorded which). Some clones in this sample may be carry-over from other donors' samples. The CDR3 DNA follows: TGTGCCATCAGTGAAAGGACAGGGGGCGGCTACACCTTC. It encodes CAISERTGGGYTF.